The 3 T cell receptor beta chains below all came from one sample that was sequenced in a study of T cells in Graves' hyperthyroidism and ophthalmopathy (dated by TCRdb to the late 2010s). Library method: multiplex PCR. The instrument was an Illumina HiSeq 2000. The TCR beta CDR3 regions were amplified from the RNA transcripts. For the first round of RT-PCR on the TCR CDR3, the HTBI primer set was used together with the Qiagen OneStep RT-PCR kit. Using fastp trimming at Q25 and MiXCR clonotype assembly, TCRdb reanalyzed the public sequencing data and kept in-frame beta chains. Every distinct CDR3 protein forms one entry, paired with its most common genes and DNA. The table for this sample lists more than 500,000 distinct CDR3 sequences; 15% to 20% of them were counted only once. The ten biggest clones cover approximately 3.8% of the sample. The sequenced sample consisted of blood. These receptors all come from a woman aged 30 to 39 with Graves' hyperthyroidism.

This clonotype turned up a few times. The chain combines TRBV6-5 with TRBJ1-2, with 8 bases identical to TRBD1. Trimming took 4 bases from V and 6 from J; bases not matched to a gene: 7. Germline V CDR1 and CDR2: MNHEY, SVGAGI. This CDR3 is 14 amino acids long. This chain's CDR3 is CASSSTGVVNGYTF. The CDR3 nucleotides read TGTGCCAGCAGTTCGACAGGGGTGGTAAATGGCTACACCTTC.

The gene calls are TRBV27 and TRBJ2-3, with D possibly matching TRBD1 (6 bases). Trimming cost V 2 bases and J 9 bases, with 9 bases left between them. There are 12 residues in the CDR3. Germline CDR1 reads MNHEY; CDR2 reads SMNVEV (reference sequence). The CDR3 loop reads CASSLDGQTQYF. The CDR3 DNA is TGTGCCAGCAGTTTAGACGGACAGACGCAGTATTTT.

This clonotype came up a few times. The chain couples TRBV24-1 to TRBJ2-7; D is uncertain. Trimming removed 6 bases at V and 7 bases at J, with 24 bases between. CDR3 length: 16 residues. CDR1 KGHDR and CDR2 SFDVKD come from the germline V gene. CDR3 nucleotides: TGTGCCACCAGTCATAACCAAGGTACCTATTCATCGGAGCAGTACTTC. It encodes CATSHNQGTYSSEQYF.